The 24 T cell receptor beta chains below all came from one sample that was sequenced in a study of cytomegalovirus exposure and HLA in healthy donors. Use of 60 Vbeta and 13 Jbeta primers characterized the PCR. The repertoire was sequenced with immunoSEQ multiplex PCR; TCRdb's copy has only in-frame clones and lacks some. The sample has 110,000 or so clones, roughly 82% seen once; the top ten hold just under 3%. The sequenced sample was PBMCs. The receptor source for this set is a woman aged 35 to 49 in good health and CMV-seropositive.

The chain combines TRBV9 with TRBJ1-2, with D possibly TRBD1 on 5 matching bases. This CDR3 contains 14 residues. V was cut by 0 bases and J by 4 bases, with 10 bases left in between. CDR1 and CDR2 from the germline V gene are SGDLS and YYNGEE. DNA for the CDR3: TGTGCCAGCAGCGTAGAGGCAGGGTTCTATGGCTACACCTTC. Its translation is CASSVEAGFYGYTF.

The chain couples TRBV6-1 to TRBJ1-2, with 7 positions matching TRBD1. After removal of 3 bases from V and 4 bases from J, the junction contained 11 bases not matched to a gene. This CDR3 has 16 amino acids. Germline CDR1 and CDR2: MNHNS and SASEGT. The CDR3 coding sequence is TGTGCCAGCAGTGATCCCGCCCGGACAGGAGTCTATGGCTACACCTTC. Residues: CASSDPARTGVYGYTF.

V gene TRBV4-3 combines with J gene TRBJ2-2, with 8 bases identical to TRBD2. V was clipped by 0 bases and J by 3 bases; unmatched bases: 6. The CDR3 has 17 residues. Per the germline V gene, CDR1 is LGHNA and CDR2 is YSLEER. The CDR3 DNA reads TGCGCCAGCAGCCAAGATACCCTAGCGGGTGACACCGGGGAGCTGTTTTTT. Translated, it gives CASSQDTLAGDTGELFF.

The rearrangement uses TRBV10-2 and TRBJ1-6; D perhaps matches TRBD1 (6 bases). Per germline, CDR1 WSHSY and CDR2 SAAADI. Trimming took 2 bases from V and 9 from J, leaving 14 bases between them. The CDR3 has 15 residues. This CDR3 reads CASSEAGANSSPLHF. DNA of the CDR3: TGCGCCAGCAGTGAGGCAGGGGCAAACAGTTCACCCCTCCACTTT.

This chain links TRBV15 with TRBJ2-7; 7 positions match TRBD2. The CDR3 consists of 17 residues. Germline values: CDR1 LNHNV, CDR2 YYDKDF (reference sequence). Unmatched junction bases numbered 8, after V lost 0 bases and J lost 0 bases. The CDR3 loop is CATSRESASGASYEQYF. CDR3 DNA sequence: TGTGCCACCAGCAGAGAAAGCGCTAGCGGAGCCTCCTACGAGCAGTACTTC.

The chain links TRBV7-3 to TRBJ2-2, with 8 nucleotides matching TRBD1. Germline loops: CDR1 SGHTA, CDR2 FQGTGA. J lost 8 bases, V lost 2 bases, and 4 bases had no gene match. The CDR3 sequence is 14 residues long. CDR3 DNA sequence: TGTGCCAGCAGCTTAGACAGGGGACCGGGGGAGCTGTTTTTT. It translates to CASSLDRGPGELFF.

This clone was picked up a small number of times. The V and J genes are TRBV6-4 and TRBJ2-1, with 9 nucleotides matching TRBD1. CDR3 size: 15 residues. CDR1 is MRHNA, CDR2 SNTAGT, per germline. J lost 6 bases, V lost 3 bases, and 6 bases had no gene match. The CDR3 sequence: CASSEGTGPANEQFF. In DNA form, the CDR3 reads TGTGCCAGCAGTGAAGGGACAGGGCCCGCCAATGAGCAGTTCTTC.

The chain couples TRBV6-5 to TRBJ2-1; D perhaps matches TRBD2 (6 bases). Germline V gives CDR1 MNHEY, CDR2 SVGAGI. The germline V and J ends were trimmed by 7 bases and 8 bases, with 12 bases remaining between them. The CDR3 extends over 12 amino acids. CDR3 sequence (DNA): TGTGCCAGCACGACTAGGGCCCATGAGCAGTTCTTC. This gives the protein CASTTRAHEQFF.

V is TRBV29-1 and J is TRBJ2-7, with 7 nucleotides matching TRBD1. Germline assignment: CDR1 SQVTM and CDR2 ANQGSEA. This CDR3 contains 15 residues. The ends lost 1 base at V and 4 bases at J; junction bases unmatched: 10. CDR3 nucleotide sequence: TGCAGCGTTGAAGGAGGGAAGGGACAGAAGTACGAGCAGTACTTC. It yields the protein CSVEGGKGQKYEQYF.

The chain recombines TRBV6-5 with TRBJ2-1, with D maybe TRBD2 (7 bases). Trimming removed 8 bases from V and 7 bases from J, with 21 bases in between. The length of the CDR3 is 15 residues. Germline CDR1 is MNHEY and CDR2 is SVGAGI. The DNA of the CDR3 is TGTGCCAGCGCGGCGGGGGCAGGGAGGTGGAATGAGCAGTTCTTC. Its protein product is CASAAGAGRWNEQFF.

V is TRBV5-1 and J is TRBJ1-3, with TRBD1 matching 9 bases. The CDR3 is made up of 15 amino acids. Looked up from germline, CDR1 is SGHRS and CDR2 is YFSETQ. V lost 4 bases, J lost 3 bases, and 5 bases stayed unmatched. This CDR3 reads CASSQQGAYGNTIYF. CDR3 bases: TGCGCCAGCAGCCAACAGGGGGCATATGGAAACACCATATATTTT.

The chain combines TRBV5-4 with TRBJ2-2; 7 nucleotides match TRBD2. Trimming took 2 bases from V and 1 from J; bases not matched to a gene: 5. The CDR3 loop spans 16 amino acids. Germline CDR1 SGHNT, CDR2 YYREEE (reference sequence). The CDR3, as DNA: TGTGCCAGCAGCTTACCCGGCGGGGGGAACACCGGGGAGCTGTTTTTT. Its protein is CASSLPGGGNTGELFF.

This rearrangement joins TRBV14 to TRBJ2-7; the match to TRBD1 covers 10 bases. The CDR3 has 16 residues. The germline CDR1 and CDR2 sequences are SGHDN and FVKESK. V trimming: 4 bases; J trimming: 2 bases; junction bases outside the gene matches: 8. The DNA of the CDR3 is TGTGCCAGCAGCCTTCGAACCGGGACAGGGGCCTACGAGCAGTACTTC. Translating gives CASSLRTGTGAYEQYF.

Regarding this clone: The junction does not match germline at one end; this may be a read error. The gene calls are TRBV28 and TRBJ1-2; 7 bases are a match to TRBD1. CDR1 is MDHEN and CDR2 is SYDVKM in the germline V gene. CDR3 size: 14 residues. In nucleotides, the CDR3 is TGTGCCAGCAGAACCGGGACAGCTAATTATGGCTACACCTTC. It yields the protein CASRTGTANYGYTF.

This chain links TRBV5-1 with TRBJ2-7; 7 positions agree with TRBD1. This CDR3 region has 14 residues. Germline V gene lookup returns CDR1 SGHRS and CDR2 YFSETQ. V dropped 4 bases and J dropped 2; count of bases not matched to a gene: 6. The CDR3 is CASSDGTETYEQYF. CDR3 DNA sequence: TGCGCCAGCAGCGACGGGACAGAGACCTACGAGCAGTACTTC.

V gene TRBV7-9 combines with J gene TRBJ2-5; 12 bases are shared with TRBD2. Germline CDR1 and CDR2: SEHNR and FQNEAQ (reference sequence). The CDR3 contains 16 residues. Germline trimming cut 5 bases from V and 1 base from J; bases unmatched to any gene: 5. The CDR3 nucleotides read TGTGCCAGCAGCCATCCTAGCGGGGGGGGCCAAGAGACCCAGTACTTC. It codes for CASSHPSGGGQETQYF.

The rearrangement uses TRBV7-3 and TRBJ2-5; 8 positions match TRBD1. Trimming cost V 5 bases and J 10 bases; bases outside gene matches: 6. The germline V gene encodes CDR1 SGHTA and CDR2 FQGTGA. The CDR3 covers 12 residues. CDR3 sequence: CASSRDRGRQYF. DNA for the CDR3: TGTGCCAGCAGCCGCGACAGGGGTCGCCAGTACTTC.

The chain joins TRBV6-5 to TRBJ2-3, with D unclear. V was trimmed by 7 bases and J by 2 bases, leaving 13 bases between them. The CDR3 is 14 residues long. Germline loops: CDR1 MNHEY, CDR2 SVGAGI. The CDR3 DNA reads as TGTGCCAGCATGGCGGCCCTGCCCACAGATACGCAGTATTTT. This sequence encodes CASMAALPTDTQYF.

This clone was found once. This sequence joins TRBV4-3 and TRBJ1-1; D uncertain. The CDR3 length is 15 residues. V was clipped by 4 bases and J by 2 bases, with 14 bases between them. Germline CDR1 LGHNA, CDR2 YSLEER. The CDR3: CASSREPRLNTEAFF. CDR3 sequence (DNA): TGCGCCAGCAGCCGGGAGCCTCGCCTAAACACTGAAGCTTTCTTT.

This chain connects TRBV6-5 to TRBJ1-1; 8 positions match TRBD1. V lost 5 bases and J lost 3; bases outside the gene matches: 8. Germline V gene sequence: CDR1 MNHEY, CDR2 SVGAGI. The CDR3 length is 15 residues. Here the CDR3 DNA reads TGTGCCAGCAGTAGACAGGGGTGGGGGGACACTGAAGCTTTCTTT. Residues: CASSRQGWGDTEAFF.

The chain has TRBV28 and TRBJ2-7, with D possibly TRBD2 on 6 matching bases. Trimming removed 5 bases at V and 6 bases at J, with 14 bases between. CDR3 length: 13 amino acids. Germline V gives CDR1 MDHEN, CDR2 SYDVKM. The CDR3 bases are TGTGCCAGCAGTCCGGGACTTGACTCCGAGCAGTACTTC. Its translation is CASSPGLDSEQYF.

This chain links TRBV7-9 with TRBJ2-4; weak D call: TRBD2 (7 bases). The CDR3 has 17 residues. V was trimmed by 5 bases and J by 3 bases, leaving 20 bases between them. CDR1 is SEHNR and CDR2 is FQNEAQ in the germline V gene (reference sequence). The CDR3 region is CASSAVGGRQLKNIQYF. In nucleotides, the CDR3 is TGTGCCAGCAGCGCAGTCGGGGGGCGACAGCTCAAAAACATTCAGTACTTC.

This chain links TRBV19 with TRBJ1-1; 7 positions agree with TRBD1. Germline assignment: CDR1 LNHDA and CDR2 SQIVND (reference sequence). The CDR3 length is 14 residues. With V trimmed by 6 bases and J by 7 bases, 11 bases remained unmatched. CDR3 bases: TGTGCCAGTAGCGTTACGACCGGGACAGTTGAAGCTTTCTTT. Its translation: CASSVTTGTVEAFF.

This chain connects TRBV9 to TRBJ2-5, with 7 nucleotides matching TRBD2. V lost 2 bases and J lost 5; bases outside the gene matches: 12. Germline assignment: CDR1 SGDLS and CDR2 YYNGEE. The CDR3 covers 16 residues. CDR3 nucleotides: TGTGCCAGCAGCGTGGGAGGGCTTCCTGGAAGGGAGACCCAGTACTTC. Its translation: CASSVGGLPGRETQYF. The full variable domain, completed using reference TRBV9 and TRBJ2-5, is DSGVTQTPKHLITATGQRVTLRCSPRSGDLSVYWYQQSLDQGLQFLIQYYNGEERAKGNILERFSAQQFPDLHSELNLSSLELGDSALYFCASSVGGLPGRETQYFGPGTRLLVL.